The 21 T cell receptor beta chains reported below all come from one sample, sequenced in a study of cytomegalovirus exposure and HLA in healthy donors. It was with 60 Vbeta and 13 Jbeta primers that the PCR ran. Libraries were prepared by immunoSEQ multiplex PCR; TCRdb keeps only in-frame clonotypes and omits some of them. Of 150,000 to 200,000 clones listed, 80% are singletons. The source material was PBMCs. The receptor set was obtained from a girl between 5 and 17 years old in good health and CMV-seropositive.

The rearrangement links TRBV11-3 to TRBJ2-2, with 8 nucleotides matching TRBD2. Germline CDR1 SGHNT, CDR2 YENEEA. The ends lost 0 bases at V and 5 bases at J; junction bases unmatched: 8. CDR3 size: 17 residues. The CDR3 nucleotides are TGTGCCAGCAGCTTAGATAGCGGGACTCCGGGTACCGGGGAGCTGTTTTTT. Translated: CASSLDSGTPGTGELFF.

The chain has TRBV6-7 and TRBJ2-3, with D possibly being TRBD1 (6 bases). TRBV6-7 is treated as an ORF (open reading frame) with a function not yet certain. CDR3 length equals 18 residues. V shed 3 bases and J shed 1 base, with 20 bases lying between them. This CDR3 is CASSYLKIQGRGTDTQYF. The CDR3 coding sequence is TGTGCCAGCAGTTATCTGAAAATACAGGGTAGGGGCACAGATACGCAGTATTTT.

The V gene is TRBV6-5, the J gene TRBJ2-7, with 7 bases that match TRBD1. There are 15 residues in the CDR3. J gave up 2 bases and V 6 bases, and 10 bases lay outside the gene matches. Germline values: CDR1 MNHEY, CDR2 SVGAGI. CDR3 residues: CASRSSGTATYEQYF. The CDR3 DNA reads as TGTGCCAGCAGATCTTCCGGGACAGCGACCTACGAGCAGTACTTC.

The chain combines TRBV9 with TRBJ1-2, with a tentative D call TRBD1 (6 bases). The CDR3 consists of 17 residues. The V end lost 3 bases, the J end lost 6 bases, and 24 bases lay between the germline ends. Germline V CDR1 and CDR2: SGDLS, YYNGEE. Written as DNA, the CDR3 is TGTGCCAGCAGCGACGGGACACGAGACCGGGCGCTTCATGGCTACACCTTC. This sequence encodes CASSDGTRDRALHGYTF.

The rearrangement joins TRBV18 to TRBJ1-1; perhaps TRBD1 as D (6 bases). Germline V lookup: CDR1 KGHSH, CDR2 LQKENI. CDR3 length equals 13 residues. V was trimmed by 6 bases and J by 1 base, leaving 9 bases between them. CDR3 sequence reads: CASSRTANTEAFF. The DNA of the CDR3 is TGTGCCAGCTCCCGGACAGCGAACACTGAAGCTTTCTTT.

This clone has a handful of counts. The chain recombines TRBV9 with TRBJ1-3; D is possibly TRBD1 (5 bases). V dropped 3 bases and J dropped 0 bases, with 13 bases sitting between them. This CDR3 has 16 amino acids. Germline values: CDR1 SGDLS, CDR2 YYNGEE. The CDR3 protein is CASSAGGYPSGNTIYF. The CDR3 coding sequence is TGTGCCAGCAGCGCCGGGGGGTACCCCTCTGGAAACACCATATATTTT.

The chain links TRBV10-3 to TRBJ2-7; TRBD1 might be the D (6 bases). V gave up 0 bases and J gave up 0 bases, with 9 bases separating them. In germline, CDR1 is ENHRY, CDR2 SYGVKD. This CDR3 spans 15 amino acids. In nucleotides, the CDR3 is TGTGCCATCAGTGAGTCACAGGGATACTCCTACGAGCAGTACTTC. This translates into CAISESQGYSYEQYF.

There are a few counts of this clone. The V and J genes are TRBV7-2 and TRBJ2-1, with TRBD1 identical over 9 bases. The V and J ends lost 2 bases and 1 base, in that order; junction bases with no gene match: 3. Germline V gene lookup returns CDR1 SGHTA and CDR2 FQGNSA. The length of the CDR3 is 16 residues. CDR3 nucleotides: TGTGCCAGCAGCTTAAGGGGGACAGGGTCCTACAATGAGCAGTTCTTC. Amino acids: CASSLRGTGSYNEQFF.

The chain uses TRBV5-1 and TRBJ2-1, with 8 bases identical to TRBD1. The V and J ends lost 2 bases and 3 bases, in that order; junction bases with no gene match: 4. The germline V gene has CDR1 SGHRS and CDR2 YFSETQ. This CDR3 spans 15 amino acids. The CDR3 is CASSFRGQDYNEQFF. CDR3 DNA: TGCGCCAGCAGCTTTAGGGGACAGGACTACAATGAGCAGTTCTTC.

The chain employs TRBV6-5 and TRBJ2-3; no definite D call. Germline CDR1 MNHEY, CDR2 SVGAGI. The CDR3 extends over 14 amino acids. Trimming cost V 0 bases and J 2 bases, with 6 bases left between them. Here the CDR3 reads CASSYSAVTDTQYF. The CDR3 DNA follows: TGTGCCAGCAGTTACTCGGCAGTCACAGATACGCAGTATTTT.

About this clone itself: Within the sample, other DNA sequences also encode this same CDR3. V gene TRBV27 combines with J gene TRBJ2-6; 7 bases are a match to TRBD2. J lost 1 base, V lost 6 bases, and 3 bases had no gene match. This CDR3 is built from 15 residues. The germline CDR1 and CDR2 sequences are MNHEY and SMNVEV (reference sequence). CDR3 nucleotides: TGTGCCAGCAGCCTCGGGGGGTCTGGGGCCAACGTCCTGACTTTC. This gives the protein CASSLGGSGANVLTF.

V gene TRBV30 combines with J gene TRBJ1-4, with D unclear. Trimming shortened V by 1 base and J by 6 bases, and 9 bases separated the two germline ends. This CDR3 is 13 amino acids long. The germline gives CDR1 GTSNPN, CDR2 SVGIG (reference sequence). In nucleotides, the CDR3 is TGTGCCTGGAGTGACCGCGTTCATGAAAAACTGTTTTTT. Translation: CAWSDRVHEKLFF.

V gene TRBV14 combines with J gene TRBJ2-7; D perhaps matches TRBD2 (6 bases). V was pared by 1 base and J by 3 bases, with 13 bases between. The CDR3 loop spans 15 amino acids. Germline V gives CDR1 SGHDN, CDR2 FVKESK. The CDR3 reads CASSQGLSGFYEQYF. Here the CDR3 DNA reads TGTGCCAGCAGCCAAGGTCTTAGCGGATTCTACGAGCAGTACTTC.

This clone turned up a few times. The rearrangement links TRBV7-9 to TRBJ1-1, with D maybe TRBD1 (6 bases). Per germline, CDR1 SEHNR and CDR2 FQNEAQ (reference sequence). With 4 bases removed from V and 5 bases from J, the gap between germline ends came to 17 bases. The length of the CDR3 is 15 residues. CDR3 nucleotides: TGTGCCAGCAGCTCCCGACCAGGGGCGAGGACTGAAGCTTTCTTT. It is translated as CASSSRPGARTEAFF. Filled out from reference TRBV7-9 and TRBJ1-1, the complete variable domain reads DTGVSQNPRHKITKRGQNVTFRCDPISEHNRLYWYRQTLGQGPEFLTYFQNEAQLEKSRLLSDRFSAERPKGSFSTLEIQRTEQGDSAMYLCASSSRPGARTEAFFGQGTRLTVV.

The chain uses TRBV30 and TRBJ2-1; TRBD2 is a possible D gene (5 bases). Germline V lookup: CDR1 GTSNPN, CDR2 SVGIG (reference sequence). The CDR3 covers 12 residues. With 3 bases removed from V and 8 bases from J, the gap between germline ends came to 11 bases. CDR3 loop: CAWRRAGDEQFF. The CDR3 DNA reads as TGTGCCTGGAGACGTGCGGGCGATGAGCAGTTCTTC.

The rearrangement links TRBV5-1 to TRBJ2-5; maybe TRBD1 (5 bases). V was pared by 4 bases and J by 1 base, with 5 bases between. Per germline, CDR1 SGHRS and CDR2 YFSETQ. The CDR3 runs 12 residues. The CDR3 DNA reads TGCGCCAGCAGCGACAGCCAAGAGACCCAGTACTTC. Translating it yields CASSDSQETQYF. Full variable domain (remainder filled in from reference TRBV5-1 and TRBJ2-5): KAGVTQTPRYLIKTRGQQVTLSCSPISGHRSVSWYQQTPGQGLQFLFEYFSETQRNKGNFPGRFSGRQFSNSRSEMNVSTLELGDSALYLCASSDSQETQYFGPGTRLLVL.

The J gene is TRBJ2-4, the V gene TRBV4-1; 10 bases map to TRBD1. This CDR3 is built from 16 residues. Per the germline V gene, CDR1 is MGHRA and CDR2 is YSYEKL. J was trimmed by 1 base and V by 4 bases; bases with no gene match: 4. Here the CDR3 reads CASSLGTGVAKNIQYF. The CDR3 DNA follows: TGCGCCAGCAGCCTAGGGACAGGGGTCGCCAAAAACATTCAGTACTTC.

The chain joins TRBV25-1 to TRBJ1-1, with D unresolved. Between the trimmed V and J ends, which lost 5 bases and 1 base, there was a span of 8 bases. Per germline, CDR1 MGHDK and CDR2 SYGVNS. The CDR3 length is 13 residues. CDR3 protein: CASSTSGNTEAFF. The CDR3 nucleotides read TGTGCCAGCAGTACGTCCGGGAACACTGAAGCTTTCTTT. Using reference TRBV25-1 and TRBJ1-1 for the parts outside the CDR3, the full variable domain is EADIYQTPRYLVIGTGKKITLECSQTMGHDKMYWYQQDPGMELHLIHYSYGVNSTEKGDLSSESTVSRIRTEHFPLTLESARPSHTSQYLCASSTSGNTEAFFGQGTRLTVV.

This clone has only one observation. The CDR3 here is CASSRQGTNEQFF. In nucleotides, the CDR3 is TGTGCCAGCAGCCGACAGGGGACCAATGAGCAGTTCTTC. The chain combines TRBV6-6 with TRBJ2-1; 8 bases match TRBD1. The CDR3 spans 13 residues. V was pared by 6 bases and J by 6 bases, with 4 bases of the junction left unmatched. From germline, CDR1 is MNHNY and CDR2 SVGAGI (reference sequence).

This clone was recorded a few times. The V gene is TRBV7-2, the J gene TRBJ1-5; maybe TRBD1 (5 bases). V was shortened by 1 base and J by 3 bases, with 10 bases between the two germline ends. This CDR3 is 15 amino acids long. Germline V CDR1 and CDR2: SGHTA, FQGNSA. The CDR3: CASSLGGRLNQPQHF. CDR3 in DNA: TGTGCCAGCAGCTTAGGGGGGAGGCTCAATCAGCCCCAGCATTTT.

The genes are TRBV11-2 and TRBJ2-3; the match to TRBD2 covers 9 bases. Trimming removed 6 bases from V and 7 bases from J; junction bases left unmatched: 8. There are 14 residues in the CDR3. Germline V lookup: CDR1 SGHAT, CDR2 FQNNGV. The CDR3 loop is CASRQTSGRHTQYF. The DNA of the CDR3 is TGTGCCAGCAGGCAGACTAGCGGTAGGCATACGCAGTATTTT.